Here is one T cell receptor (beta chain) with its context. Its antigen is currently not known. No quality values exist for individual bases; no much larger clone is one base distant. These data come from a study of blood T cell repertoires in COVID-19 (TCRdb year 2020). Regarding the research as a whole: The collaborator samples originated in the United States, Italy and Spain and spanned the acute and convalescent phases of COVID-19. The samples were drawn from the first 160 participants of the ongoing ImmuneRACE study and from 1,254 subjects provided by 6 global collaborators. Where available, HLA class I and class II types were obtained from metadata supplied by the sample provider rather than from assay-based typing. The dataset comprised deeply sampled blood TCRbeta repertoires from subjects exposed to, actively infected with, or recovered from COVID-19. Sample metadata almost always included a de-identified subject ID, COVID-19 status, age in years and sex. The repertoires were made available in a free public database intended to serve as a resource for research on the immune response to SARS-CoV-2. The prospective study material was composed of cDNA or gDNA derived from T cells, B-cell-depleted T cells, or PBMCs.

The collaborating institutions used their own protocols to collect whole blood in K2EDTA tubes. Collaborator samples were shipped for TCRbeta analysis as frozen whole blood, isolated PBMCs, or DNA extracted from either sample type. General study outcomes and caveats: Clinical and demographic metadata were provided uncurated, with the amount varying by source and participant.

CDR1 and CDR2 are read off the germline V gene as SGHDN and FVKESK. Its CDR3 holds 15 amino acids, cysteine through phenylalanine. Solely the CDR3 DNA is kept, with 45 bases framed from the first base. Trimming removed 4 bases from V and 8 bases from J, leaving 19 bases between the germline ends. TCRbeta CDR3 regions were amplified from genomic DNA using the immunoSEQ Assay, a bias-controlled multiplex PCR. As for the authors' bioinformatics: Nucleated cell counts per sample were estimated from amplification of reference gene primers within the assay. To quantify the absolute abundance of each unique TCRbeta CDR3 rearrangement, sequence reads were collapsed and filtered. Productive Simpson clonality was computed per sample as the square root of Simpson's diversity index over productive rearrangements. TCRdb holds this immuneACCESS table with in-frame rearrangements only. Some clones are missing; in checked studies, unresolved V genes explain under half, and the rest has no known cause. V, J and clone size were drawn from that table, and D and trimming were deduced from the DNA. The sample records 200,000 or so clones, roughly 82% of which are singletons. In total, the top ten clones hold 5.2% of the sample.

The sequenced sample was peripheral blood. This sequence was found in a woman aged 30 to 39 with acute or convalescent COVID-19. The sequence joins TRBV14 to TRBJ2-3; possibly the D gene is TRBD2, per 6 matching bases. CDR3 protein: CASSRRAALEATQYF. The nucleotides are TGTGCCAGCAGCCGGAGGGCCGCCCTGGAGGCTACGCAGTATTTT.